This T cell receptor beta chain appears in the sequencing data of a study of MAIT cells during Salmonella Paratyphi A infection listed by TCRdb under 2017. Background on the whole study: A single dose of 1-5x10^3 CFU of S. Paratyphi A strain NVGH308 was swallowed by adult volunteers aged 18 to 60. Ciprofloxacin 500 mg twice daily for 14 days, starting at diagnosis, was given to diagnosed volunteers. Results and caveats for the whole study, not just this receptor: The availability of volunteer samples limited the sample sizes, but these sizes were considered adequate to detect differences between groups. Space occupied by over-represented MAIT clonotypes fell significantly from baseline to mid-infection (about 0.15 to 0.10), with no significant post-infection difference. Compared with healthy controls, diagnosed volunteers had more expansion or contraction among the top five MAIT clonotypes (around 0.5 versus 0.13), suggesting that infection reshaped the repertoire. MAIT TRBV usage was oligoclonal with a preference for TRBV20 and TRBV6, and infection appeared not to change this usage.

By sample share, this clonotype is medium-sized (0.01 to 0.1%). Its antigen is still unknown. The input lacks base qualities; no much larger clone sits a single base away. V is pruned by 3 bases and J by 2 bases, leaving 16 bases of the junction without a gene match. In the germline V gene (reference sequence), CDR1 corresponds to DFQATT and CDR2 to SNEGSKA. The CDR3 runs 17 residues from the cysteine to the phenylalanine. Only CDR3 DNA remains: 51 bases, in frame from the first base. Library preparation employed 5' RACE. Two rounds of PCR with Phusion High-Fidelity polymerase amplified TCRbeta, with sample-specific barcodes added in the primers. To build the TCRbeta libraries, template-switch cDNA synthesis was carried out using SMARTScribe reverse transcriptase along with a TRBC-specific primer. The barcoded samples were pooled and then prepared using the NEBNext Ultra DNA Library Prep Kit for Illumina. Sequencing of libraries was performed on an Illumina MiSeq with the MiSeq reagent kit v2, 300 cycles. The study's processing was this. Jemultiplexer was used to demultiplex reads by barcode, and MiTCR with default parameters handled the alignment. Non-functional sequences were filtered out with VDJtools, and clonotypes were defined by amino acid sequence, with frequencies based on assigned sequence reads. In the clonal space homeostasis analysis, clonotypes were binned by frequency as over-represented (0.05-1), large, medium and small. TCRdb handled the public reads itself, with Q25 trimming in fastp and clone calling in MiXCR, and kept productive beta chains. Each record represents a unique CDR3 protein, reported with the most common genes and DNA among its rows. The V and J calls shown here were made by TCRdb, not taken from the authors' results. The sample table shows roughly 1,500 distinct CDR3 sequences, and around 64% are seen once. The ten largest clones add up to around half of the sample.

In light of the paper, this sample's time point label describes: after infection, following antibiotic treatment. MAIT cells were defined as Valpha7.2+ CD161+ T cells and were identified and sorted by flow cytometry. In six volunteers who developed enteric fever after controlled oral challenge with live Salmonella Paratyphi A, circulating MAIT cell TCRbeta repertoires were profiled over time. MAIT cell samples were contributed by each diagnosed volunteer at pre-infection, mid-infection and post-infection timepoints. A diagnosis of enteric fever was based on Paratyphi A bacteremia and/or a persistent fever above 38 degrees C that lasted longer than 12 hours. Infection was diagnosed in challenged volunteers between day 4 and day 7 after challenge. For RNA extraction, roughly 5,000 to 11,000 MAIT cells from each sample were sorted straight into RNAqueous-Micro lysis buffer. Lymphoprep gradient centrifugation was used to isolate peripheral blood mononuclear cells from blood samples and leukocyte cones. Cells were sorted on either a BD FACSAria Fusion or a BD FACSAria III sorter.

The rearrangement joined TRBV20-1 to TRBJ2-7, with 7 central nucleotides matching TRBD2. This TCR was sampled from a person aged 18 to 70 who was deliberately infected with Salmonella Paratyphi A in a paratyphoid fever challenge study. The specimen was MAIT cells from blood, collected at the last sampling point of the challenge study. The CDR3 region: CSARAGEPSGPPYEQYF. In nucleotide form, the sequence is TGCAGTGCTAGGGCGGGAGAACCAAGCGGGCCTCCCTACGAGCAGTACTTC.